The subject of this entry is one T cell receptor beta chain. These data are taken from a study of blood T cell repertoires in COVID-19. Study background: Specimens from acute and convalescent COVID-19 originated in the United States, Italy and Spain. PBMCs, B-cell-depleted T cells, or T cells were the source of the cDNA or gDNA that made up the material.

Measured with immunoSEQ multiplex PCR; TCRdb has only the in-frame clones, and not every one. The profile shows approximately 150,000 clones, approximately 84% of them singletons. The cohort comprised adults aged 18 to 89 years residing in about two dozen US areas. Cohorts were based on clinical histories the participants reported. The germline gives CDR1 LNHDA, CDR2 SQIVND (reference sequence). There are 15 residues in the CDR3. Trimming took 0 bases from V and 0 from J, leaving 6 bases between them. V gene TRBV19 combines with J gene TRBJ1-5; D is unclear. This sequence was found in a woman aged 50 to 60 with acute COVID-19. Specimen: PBMCs or T cells enriched from blood (not recorded which). Here the CDR3 reads CASSIEDYSNQPQHF. Here the CDR3 DNA reads TGTGCCAGTAGTATAGAGGACTATAGCAATCAGCCCCAGCATTTT.